One sample yielded the 7 T cell receptor beta chains listed below, sequenced in a study of CXCR3-negative and CXCR3-positive naive CD8 T cells. TRB cDNA libraries were made by UMI-labeled 5' RACE. Each CDR3 protein gets one entry in TCRdb, which reprocessed the 5' RACE reads and gives no DNA. The table for this sample gives tens of thousands of distinct CDR3 sequences. Study-wide results and caveats: More hydrophobic TRB CDR3s occurred in CXCR3-positive than in CXCR3-negative naive cells.

Their specific antigens are unknown. Sequenced input: naive CXCR3+ CD8+ T cells from blood. Sample subset: CD45RO-CCR7+CD27+CD95- naive CD8+ T cells expressing CXCR3 (TNR3+). The source of these receptors is a human donor in good health. Some clones in this sample may be carry-over from other donors' samples.

The V and J genes are TRBV14 and TRBJ2-7. Germline V lookup: CDR1 SGHDN, CDR2 FVKESK. The CDR3 extends over 13 amino acids. The CDR3 loop reads CASRRTSSDEQYF.

The CDR3 is CASSYSRTGELFF. This chain connects TRBV6-6 to TRBJ2-2. The CDR3 length is 13 residues. Per the germline V gene, CDR1 is MNHNY and CDR2 is SVGAGI (reference sequence).

The rearrangement uses TRBV6-5 and TRBJ2-7. The length of the CDR3 is 14 residues. The germline gives CDR1 MNHEY, CDR2 SVGAGI. This chain's CDR3 is CASSSLGGTYEQYF.

The V and J genes are TRBV7-9 and TRBJ1-2. The CDR3 extends over 15 amino acids. The germline V gene has CDR1 SEHNR and CDR2 FQNEAQ (reference sequence). The CDR3 sequence: CASSSMEGANYGYTF.

The J gene is TRBJ1-5, the V gene TRBV6-2 or TRBV6-3; TCRdb reports TRBD1, a call that lacks DNA to check it against. This CDR3 is 16 amino acids long. Germline CDR1 is MNHEY and CDR2 is SVGEGT. This chain's CDR3 is CASGLTWGNGNRPQHF.

J is TRBJ2-4 and V is TRBV27. CDR1 is MNHEY, CDR2 SMNVEV, per germline (reference sequence). The CDR3 consists of 13 residues. The CDR3 spells CASSLLAKNIQYF.

The chain joins TRBV7-9 to TRBJ2-1; the TCRdb D gene call, TRBD1, has no DNA to confirm it. CDR1 is SEHNR, CDR2 FQNEAQ, per germline (reference sequence). CDR3 length equals 13 residues. CDR3 in amino acids: CASSLGPHNEQFF.